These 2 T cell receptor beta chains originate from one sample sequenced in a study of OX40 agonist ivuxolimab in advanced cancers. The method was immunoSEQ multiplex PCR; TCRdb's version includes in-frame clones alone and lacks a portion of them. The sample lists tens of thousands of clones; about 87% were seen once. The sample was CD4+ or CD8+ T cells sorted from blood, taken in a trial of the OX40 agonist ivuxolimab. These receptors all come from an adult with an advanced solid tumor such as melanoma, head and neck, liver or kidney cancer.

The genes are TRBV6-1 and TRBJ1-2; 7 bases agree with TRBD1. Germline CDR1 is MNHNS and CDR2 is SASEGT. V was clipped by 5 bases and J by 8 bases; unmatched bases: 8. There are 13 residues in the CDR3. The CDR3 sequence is CASSSGTVRGYTF. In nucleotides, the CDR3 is TGTGCCAGCAGTTCGGGGACAGTACGAGGCTACACCTTC.

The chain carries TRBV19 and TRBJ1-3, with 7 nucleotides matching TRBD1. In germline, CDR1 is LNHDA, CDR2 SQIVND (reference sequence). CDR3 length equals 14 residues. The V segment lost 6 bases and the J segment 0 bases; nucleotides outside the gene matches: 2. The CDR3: CASRGQNSGNTIYF. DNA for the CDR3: TGTGCCAGTAGGGGACAGAACTCTGGAAACACCATATATTTT.